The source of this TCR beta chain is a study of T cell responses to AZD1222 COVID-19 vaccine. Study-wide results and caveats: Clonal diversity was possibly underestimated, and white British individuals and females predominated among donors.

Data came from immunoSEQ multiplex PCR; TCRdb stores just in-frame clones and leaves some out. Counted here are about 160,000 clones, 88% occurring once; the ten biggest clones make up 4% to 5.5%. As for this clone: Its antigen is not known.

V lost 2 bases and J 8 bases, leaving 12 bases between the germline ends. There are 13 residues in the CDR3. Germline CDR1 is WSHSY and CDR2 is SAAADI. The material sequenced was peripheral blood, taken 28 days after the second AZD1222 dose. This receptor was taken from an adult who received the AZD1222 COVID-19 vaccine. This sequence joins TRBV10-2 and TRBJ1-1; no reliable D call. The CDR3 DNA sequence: TGCGCCAGCAGTGAGATCGGGTTATCCGAAGCTTTCTTT. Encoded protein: CASSEIGLSEAFF.